The clone carrying this T cell receptor (beta chain) turned up a few times. Its target is unknown. The data originate from a study of CD8 T cells in ankylosing spondylitis. Germline V gives CDR1 MDHEN, CDR2 SYDVKM. Between the trimmed V and J ends, which lost 7 bases and 8 bases, there was a span of 11 bases. The CDR3 spans 11 residues. The study, taken as a whole, reports: Seemingly distinctive of ankylosing spondylitis blood was a TCR beta motif formed by eight highly homologous variants. Significant enrichment of disease-linked clones was reportedly seen in matched ankylosing spondylitis synovial fluid.

TCRdb analysed the 5' RACE reads with MiXCR anew, one entry per CDR3 protein. The sample lists around 440,000 distinct CDR3 sequences, roughly 17% occurring once. The chain carries TRBV28 and TRBJ1-2; D remains unclear. The clonotype was recovered from a male donor with ankylosing spondylitis. Material: blood, either unsorted or a sorted T cell fraction (not recorded which). The CDR3 sequence is CASNSPWGYTF. The CDR3, as DNA: TGTGCCAGCAATTCACCTTGGGGCTACACCTTC.